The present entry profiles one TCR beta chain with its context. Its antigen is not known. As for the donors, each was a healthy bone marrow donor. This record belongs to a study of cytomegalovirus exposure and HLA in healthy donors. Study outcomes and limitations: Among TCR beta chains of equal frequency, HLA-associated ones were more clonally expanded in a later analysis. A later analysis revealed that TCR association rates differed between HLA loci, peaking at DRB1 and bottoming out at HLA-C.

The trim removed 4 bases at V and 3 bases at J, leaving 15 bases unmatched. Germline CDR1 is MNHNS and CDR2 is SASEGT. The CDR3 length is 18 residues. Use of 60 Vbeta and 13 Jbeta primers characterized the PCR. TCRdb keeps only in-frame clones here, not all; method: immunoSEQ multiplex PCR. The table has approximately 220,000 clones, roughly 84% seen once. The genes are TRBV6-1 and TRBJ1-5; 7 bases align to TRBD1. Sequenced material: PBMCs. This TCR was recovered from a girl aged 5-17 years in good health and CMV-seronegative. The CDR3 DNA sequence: TGTGCCAGCAGTGGGGGTACATTCGTTGGACAGGTCAATCAGCCCCAGCATTTT. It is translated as CASSGGTFVGQVNQPQHF.